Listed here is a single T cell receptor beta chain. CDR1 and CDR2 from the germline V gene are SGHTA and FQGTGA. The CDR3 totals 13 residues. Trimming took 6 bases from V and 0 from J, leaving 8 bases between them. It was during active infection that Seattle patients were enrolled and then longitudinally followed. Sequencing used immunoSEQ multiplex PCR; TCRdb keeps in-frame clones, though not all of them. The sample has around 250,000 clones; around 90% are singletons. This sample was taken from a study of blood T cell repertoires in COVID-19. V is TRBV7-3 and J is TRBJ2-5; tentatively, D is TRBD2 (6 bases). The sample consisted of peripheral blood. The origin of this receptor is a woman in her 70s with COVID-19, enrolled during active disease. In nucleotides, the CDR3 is TGTGCCAGCAGGGGCGGGAACCAAGAGACCCAGTACTTC. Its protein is CASRGGNQETQYF.